The TCR beta chain described here comes from a study of T cells and Merkel cell carcinoma outcomes. Study conclusions and caveats: In Merkel cell carcinoma, repertoire and T-cell density reportedly predicted outcomes.

Comment on this clone: Its antigen remains unidentified.

Trimming removed 3 bases from V and 6 bases from J; junction bases left unmatched: 11. Germline V CDR1 and CDR2: GTSNPN, SVGIG (reference sequence). The CDR3 length is 16 residues. Clones were sequenced by immunoSEQ multiplex PCR, and TCRdb holds only the in-frame ones, with some missing. The data hold approximately 6,300 clones, with roughly 77% observed a single time. The TCR originated in a human donor with Merkel cell carcinoma. V gene TRBV30 combines with J gene TRBJ2-2; 9 nucleotides line up with TRBD1. The sample was tumor tissue from Merkel cell carcinoma. The DNA of the CDR3 is TGTGCCTGGAGCGCCTTCGGGACAGGGTATCCCGGGGAGCTGTTTTTT. The encoded protein is CAWSAFGTGYPGELFF.